This T cell receptor beta chain was recovered during a study of cytomegalovirus exposure and HLA in healthy donors. The CDR3 runs to 19 residues. Trimming took 0 bases from V and 2 from J, leaving 17 bases between them. In germline, CDR1 is SGHVS, CDR2 FQNEAQ. Only in-frame clones appear in the TCRdb table, and some are missing; sequencing was by immunoSEQ multiplex PCR. The sample yields about 160,000 clones, 85% to 90% seen once. Sequencing was carried out using PBMCs. V and J are TRBV7-8 and TRBJ2-6; D perhaps matches TRBD1 (5 bases). The TCR was taken from a woman aged 25 to 39 in good health and CMV-seronegative. CDR3 in amino acids: CASSLAGTGYGTGANVLTF. The CDR3 coding sequence is TGTGCCAGCAGCTTAGCTGGTACAGGCTACGGCACTGGGGCCAACGTCCTGACTTTC.